A single sample is the source of the 16 T cell receptor beta chains below, sequenced in a study of OX40 agonist ivuxolimab in advanced cancers. Sequenced by immunoSEQ multiplex PCR; TCRdb stores in-frame clones only, minus some. This sample carries approximately 76,000 clones, roughly 89% of them seen once, and the ten largest clones take around 13%. Sequencing used CD4+ or CD8+ T cells sorted from blood, obtained in a trial of the OX40 agonist ivuxolimab. All receptors come from an adult with an advanced solid tumor such as melanoma, head and neck, liver or kidney cancer.

The V call is TRBV16, the J call TRBJ2-5; a weak D match, TRBD1 (5 bases). Germline loops: CDR1 KGHSY, CDR2 FQNENV. V lost 3 bases and J lost 1, with 9 bases in between. The CDR3 loop spans 14 amino acids. This CDR3 is CASSHRQIQETQYF. The DNA of the CDR3 is TGTGCCAGCAGCCATAGACAGATCCAAGAGACCCAGTACTTC.

The chain recombines TRBV7-3 with TRBJ2-4; 7 nucleotides align to TRBD2. Germline-derived CDR1 and CDR2 are SGHTA and FQGTGA. The J segment lost 5 bases and the V segment lost 3 bases, leaving 7 bases of the junction unmatched. The CDR3 runs to 15 residues. The DNA for the CDR3 is TGTGCCAGCAGCTTCGCAGCGGGAAGGGAAAACATTCAGTACTTC. Its protein product is CASSFAAGRENIQYF.

A word on this clone: This specimen includes other DNA sequences encoding the same CDR3. This sequence joins TRBV19 and TRBJ1-5; D is uncertain. The CDR3 runs to 14 residues. Trimming stripped 3 bases from V and 3 bases from J, with 9 bases between. Germline V gene lookup returns CDR1 LNHDA and CDR2 SQIVND (reference sequence). The CDR3 nucleotides read TGTGCCAGTAGTATCGGTAGTCCCAATCAGCCCCAGCATTTT. Protein product: CASSIGSPNQPQHF.

The V and J genes are TRBV7-2 and TRBJ1-5; D gene ambiguous. V gave up 4 bases and J gave up 5 bases, with 15 bases separating them. This CDR3 has 15 amino acids. CDR1 and CDR2 from the germline V gene are SGHTA and FQGNSA. This CDR3 reads CASSSYGSSDQPQHF. The DNA of the CDR3 is TGTGCCAGCAGCTCTTATGGTTCGTCGGATCAGCCCCAGCATTTT.

The rearrangement links TRBV9 to TRBJ1-3; tentative D call: TRBD1 (6 bases). The CDR3 is 17 residues long. V was pared by 4 bases and J by 0 bases, with 17 bases between. Germline V CDR1 and CDR2: SGDLS, YYNGEE. CDR3 sequence: CASSKRSGTISGNTIYF. CDR3 in DNA: TGTGCCAGCAGCAAACGATCGGGGACAATCTCTGGAAACACCATATATTTT.

The chain links TRBV18 to TRBJ2-7, with D possibly TRBD1 on 6 matching bases. Germline CDR1 and CDR2: KGHSH and LQKENI. V lost 2 bases, J lost 2 bases, and 13 bases lay in between. The CDR3 contains 15 residues. The DNA for the CDR3 is TGTGCCAGCTCACCAGCTGAGTACAGGGCCTACGAGCAGTACTTC. Translation gives CASSPAEYRAYEQYF.

J is TRBJ2-1 and V is TRBV7-9; possible D gene TRBD1, 6 bases. This CDR3 spans 15 amino acids. V lost 1 base and J 4 bases, leaving 11 bases between the germline ends. Germline CDR1 is SEHNR and CDR2 is FQNEAQ (reference sequence). CDR3 in amino acids: CASSLEERGYNEQFF. DNA of the CDR3: TGTGCCAGCAGCTTAGAGGAAAGGGGGTACAATGAGCAGTTCTTC.

The chain has TRBV27 and TRBJ1-6, with D possibly matching TRBD1 (5 bases). From germline, CDR1 is MNHEY and CDR2 SMNVEV (reference sequence). This CDR3 comprises 16 residues. Trimming took off 4 bases at V and 0 bases at J, with 10 bases between the two ends. CDR3 in DNA: TGTGCCAGCAGTTGGGACTCGAGCTCCTATAATTCACCCCTCCACTTT. Its translation: CASSWDSSSYNSPLHF.

The chain employs TRBV5-6 and TRBJ2-5; unclear D gene. V was shortened by 1 base and J by 5 bases, with 15 bases between the two germline ends. Looked up from germline, CDR1 is SGHDT and CDR2 is YYEEEE. The CDR3 extends over 15 amino acids. CDR3 region: CASSLKGYTLETQYF. The CDR3 region has the DNA TGTGCCAGCAGCTTGAAGGGCTATACGCTCGAGACCCAGTACTTC. The full variable domain, its missing parts supplied by reference TRBV5-6 and TRBJ2-5, is DAGVTQSPTHLIKTRGQQVTLRCSPKSGHDTVSWYQQALGQGPQFIFQYYEEEERQRGNFPDRFSGHQFPNYSSELNVNALLLGDSALYLCASSLKGYTLETQYFGPGTRLLVL.

The V gene is TRBV13, the J gene TRBJ2-3; 9 bases map to TRBD1. The germline V gene has CDR1 PRHDT and CDR2 FYEKMQ (reference sequence). This CDR3 is 15 amino acids long. Trimming took 5 bases from V and 4 from J; bases not matched to a gene: 7. In DNA form, the CDR3 reads TGTGCCAGCAGCCCCGGACAGGGGCCGGCAGATACGCAGTATTTT. Amino acid sequence: CASSPGQGPADTQYF. The full variable domain, completed using reference TRBV13 and TRBJ2-3, is AAGVIQSPRHLIKEKRETATLKCYPIPRHDTVYWYQQGPGQDPQFLISFYEKMQSDKGSIPDRFSAQQFSDYHSELNMSSLELGDSALYFCASSPGQGPADTQYFGPGTRLTVL.

The chain uses TRBV11-3 and TRBJ2-1, with D possibly matching TRBD2 (5 bases). V lost 5 bases, J lost 2 bases, and 16 bases lay in between. Germline loops: CDR1 SGHNT, CDR2 YENEEA. The CDR3 loop spans 16 amino acids. The CDR3: CASSAGLLSPYNEQFF. CDR3 nucleotides: TGTGCCAGCAGCGCAGGACTCCTATCGCCCTACAATGAGCAGTTCTTC.

V and J are TRBV27 and TRBJ2-1, with TRBD1 identical over 10 bases. The length of the CDR3 is 14 residues. Germline V lookup: CDR1 MNHEY, CDR2 SMNVEV (reference sequence). The V gene end was trimmed by 6 bases and the J gene end by 3 bases; junction bases not matched to a gene: 2. CDR3 in amino acids: CASRRTGGYNEQFF. DNA for the CDR3: TGTGCCAGCAGAAGGACAGGGGGCTACAATGAGCAGTTCTTC.

This clone turned up a few times. The CDR3 nucleotides read TGCGCCAGCAGCCAGTGGAGTGAGGTCACTGAAGCTTTCTTT. Amino acid sequence: CASSQWSEVTEAFF. The chain recombines TRBV4-1 with TRBJ1-1; the D is unclear. Trimming stripped 3 bases from V and 4 bases from J, with 12 bases between. CDR3 length: 14 amino acids. CDR1 is MGHRA and CDR2 is YSYEKL in the germline V gene.

The chain is built from TRBV27 and TRBJ2-7; no clear D. The CDR3 sequence is 15 residues long. Germline V lookup: CDR1 MNHEY, CDR2 SMNVEV (reference sequence). The germline V and J ends were trimmed by 2 bases and 3 bases, with 14 bases remaining between them. The CDR3 sequence: CASSLLPGLNYEQYF. The CDR3 DNA follows: TGTGCCAGCAGTTTACTCCCCGGGCTGAACTACGAGCAGTACTTC.

This clone is a singleton in its sample. The chain has TRBV28 and TRBJ2-7; D uncertain. Between the trimmed V and J ends, which lost 2 bases and 2 bases, there was a span of 4 bases. This CDR3 comprises 12 residues. Looked up from germline, CDR1 is MDHEN and CDR2 is SYDVKM. CDR3 sequence reads: CASSLDTYEQYF. CDR3 DNA: TGTGCCAGCAGTTTAGACACCTACGAGCAGTACTTC.

The chain is built from TRBV20-1 and TRBJ1-1; D remains ambiguous. This CDR3 is 11 amino acids long. Germline V lookup: CDR1 DFQATT, CDR2 SNEGSKA (reference sequence). V dropped 7 bases and J dropped 1 base, with 7 bases sitting between them. The DNA for the CDR3 is TGCAGTGTTTACAGGAACACTGAAGCTTTCTTT. Encoded protein: CSVYRNTEAFF.